This T cell receptor beta chain was documented in a study of T cells expressing NK-cell markers. Study-wide context: Repertoire data for TCR beta were derived from sorted T cells (CD3+CD56+NKG2C+, CD3+CD56+NKG2C- and CD3+CD56-NKG2C+).

Study outcomes and limitations: Roughly 6 donors had dominant NKG2C+ clonotypes that comprised about 1.0-7.0% of their CD8+ T cells.

Generation of TCR beta cDNA was performed by 5'RACE template switching incorporating UMIs. TCRdb reprocessed the 5' RACE reads, with one entry per CDR3 protein and no DNA. This repertoire includes about 140,000 distinct CDR3 sequences. CDR1 is GTSNPN and CDR2 is SVGIG in the germline V gene (reference sequence). This CDR3 is built from 12 residues. A note on this clonotype: Its target is unknown.

The V and J genes are TRBV30 and TRBJ2-1; TCRdb designates TRBD1, a call that cannot be tested without DNA. Sequenced: blood T cells: a sorted CD56 or NKG2C T cell subset, CD4+ or CD8+ T cells, or bulk PBMC T cells (not recorded which). The sequence derives from a man between 18 and 35 years old in good health. The CDR3 spells CAHRDSTYEQFF.